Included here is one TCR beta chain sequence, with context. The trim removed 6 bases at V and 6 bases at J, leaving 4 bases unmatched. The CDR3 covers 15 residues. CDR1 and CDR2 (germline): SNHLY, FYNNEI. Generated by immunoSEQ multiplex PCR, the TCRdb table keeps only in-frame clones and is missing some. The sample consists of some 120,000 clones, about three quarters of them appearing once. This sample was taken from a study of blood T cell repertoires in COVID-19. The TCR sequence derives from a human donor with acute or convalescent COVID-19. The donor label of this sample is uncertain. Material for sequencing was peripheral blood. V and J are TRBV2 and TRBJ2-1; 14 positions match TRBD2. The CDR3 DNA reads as TGTGCCAGCAGGAGGGGGACTAGCGGGGGCAATGAGCAGTTCTTC. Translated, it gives CASRRGTSGGNEQFF.